This is a list of T cell receptor beta chains from one sample in a study of beta chain features in type 1 diabetes. Clones were read by immunoSEQ multiplex PCR, and TCRdb kept only the in-frame ones, dropping some. Here the sample spans approximately 140,000 clones, roughly 50% being singletons. Sequencing used Tregs from blood. Source of these receptors: a man aged 18 to 30 in good health. The CDR3 runs from the conserved cysteine through the conserved F or W. The D gene is left open where the match is weak. Where a row states a size, it is once, few, many or the class of an expanded clone; other rows omit it.

J gene: TRBJ2-7
clone size: .
V gene: TRBV4-1
D gene: .
CDR3 protein: CASSQAGGGQQYF
CDR3 DNA: TGCGCCAGCAGCCAAGCTGGAGGCGGTCAGCAGTACTTC

J gene: TRBJ1-2
clone size: .
V gene: TRBV28
D gene: .
CDR3 protein: CASRARLGRFYGYTF
CDR3 DNA: TGTGCCAGCAGAGCCCGACTTGGGAGGTTTTATGGCTACACCTTC

J gene: TRBJ2-7
clone size: .
V gene: TRBV5-1
D gene: .
CDR3 protein: CASSLAGTYEQYF
CDR3 DNA: TGCGCCAGCAGCTTGGCCGGGACCTACGAGCAGTACTTC

J gene: TRBJ2-1
clone size: .
V gene: TRBV7-2
D gene: TRBD1
CDR3 protein: CASSEQGESYNEQFF
CDR3 DNA: TGTGCCAGCAGCGAACAGGGGGAATCCTACAATGAGCAGTTCTTC

J gene: TRBJ1-2
clone size: few
V gene: TRBV18
D gene: .
CDR3 protein: CASSPGQGIYGYTF
CDR3 DNA: TGTGCCAGCTCACCAGGGCAGGGGATCTATGGCTACACCTTC

J gene: TRBJ2-2
clone size: .
V gene: TRBV18
D gene: .
CDR3 protein: CASSPVGHANTGELFF
CDR3 DNA: TGTGCCAGCTCACCGGTGGGACACGCGAACACCGGGGAGCTGTTTTTT

J gene: TRBJ1-1
clone size: .
V gene: TRBV6-6
D gene: .
CDR3 protein: CASSYALQNTEAFF
CDR3 DNA: TGTGCCAGCAGTTACGCACTCCAGAACACTGAAGCTTTCTTT

J gene: TRBJ2-5
clone size: few
V gene: TRBV30
D gene: TRBD2
CDR3 protein: CAWSKLAGLWGETQYF
CDR3 DNA: TGTGCCTGGAGTAAACTAGCGGGCCTGTGGGGAGAGACCCAGTACTTC

J gene: TRBJ2-7
clone size: few
V gene: TRBV7-9
D gene: .
CDR3 protein: CASSLRYEQYF
CDR3 DNA: TGTGCCAGCAGCTTGCGGTACGAGCAGTACTTC

J gene: TRBJ2-2
clone size: .
V gene: TRBV7-2
D gene: .
CDR3 protein: CASSLGTTHTGELFF
CDR3 DNA: TGTGCCAGCAGCTTAGGGACTACCCACACCGGGGAGCTGTTTTTT

J gene: TRBJ1-5
clone size: .
V gene: TRBV19
D gene: .
CDR3 protein: CASSKGVLQPQHF
CDR3 DNA: TGTGCCAGTAGCAAGGGAGTATTGCAGCCCCAGCATTTT

J gene: TRBJ2-5
clone size: .
V gene: TRBV18
D gene: TRBD2
CDR3 protein: CASSPLAGGQETQYF
CDR3 DNA: TGTGCCAGCTCACCACTAGCGGGGGGCCAAGAGACCCAGTACTTC

J gene: TRBJ2-7
clone size: .
V gene: TRBV5-4
D gene: TRBD1
CDR3 protein: CASGTGAWSEQYF
CDR3 DNA: TGTGCCAGCGGGACAGGGGCCTGGTCCGAGCAGTACTTC

J gene: TRBJ2-3
clone size: .
V gene: TRBV18
D gene: .
CDR3 protein: CASSPTGVDTQYF
CDR3 DNA: TGTGCCAGCTCACCGACGGGGGTAGATACGCAGTATTTT

J gene: TRBJ2-3
clone size: .
V gene: TRBV19
D gene: .
CDR3 protein: CASSIAGTDTQYF
CDR3 DNA: TGTGCCAGTAGTATAGCTGGCACAGATACGCAGTATTTT

J gene: TRBJ2-1
clone size: .
V gene: TRBV19
D gene: .
CDR3 protein: CASSTMKGGSYNEQFF
CDR3 DNA: TGTGCCAGTAGTACGATGAAAGGAGGATCCTACAATGAGCAGTTCTTC

J gene: TRBJ2-6
clone size: .
V gene: TRBV27
D gene: .
CDR3 protein: CASSDYRVSGANVLTF
CDR3 DNA: TGTGCCAGCAGTGACTACAGGGTTTCAGGGGCCAACGTCCTGACTTTC

J gene: TRBJ2-1
clone size: few
V gene: TRBV7-3
D gene: TRBD2
CDR3 protein: CASSLTSGAYNEQFF
CDR3 DNA: TGTGCCAGCAGCTTAACTAGCGGGGCTTACAATGAGCAGTTCTTC

J gene: TRBJ2-7
clone size: .
V gene: TRBV30
D gene: TRBD2
CDR3 protein: CAWSYGNPGTTEQYF
CDR3 DNA: TGTGCCTGGAGTTATGGAAACCCCGGGACTACCGAGCAGTACTTC

J gene: TRBJ2-7
clone size: .
V gene: TRBV6-5
D gene: .
CDR3 protein: CASSYSRETYEQYF
CDR3 DNA: TGTGCCAGCAGTTACTCCCGGGAAACCTACGAGCAGTACTTC

J gene: TRBJ2-5
clone size: few
V gene: TRBV4-1
D gene: TRBD1
CDR3 protein: CASSQDGTEQETQYF
CDR3 DNA: TGCGCCAGCAGCCAAGATGGGACAGAACAAGAGACCCAGTACTTC

J gene: TRBJ2-2
clone size: few
V gene: TRBV7-9
D gene: TRBD1
CDR3 protein: CASSGNQGAAGELFF
CDR3 DNA: TGTGCCAGCAGCGGTAATCAGGGGGCGGCCGGGGAGCTGTTTTTT

J gene: TRBJ1-1
clone size: .
V gene: TRBV30
D gene: .
CDR3 protein: CAWQGRDTEAFF
CDR3 DNA: TGTGCCTGGCAGGGGAGGGACACTGAAGCTTTCTTT

J gene: TRBJ2-2
clone size: .
V gene: TRBV19
D gene: .
CDR3 protein: CASSPPAGELFF
CDR3 DNA: TGTGCCAGTAGTCCCCCAGCCGGGGAGCTGTTTTTT

J gene: TRBJ2-5
clone size: .
V gene: TRBV18
D gene: .
CDR3 protein: CASSPLTAKGGETQYF
CDR3 DNA: TGTGCCAGCTCACCACTAACAGCGAAAGGCGGGGAGACCCAGTACTTC

J gene: TRBJ2-7
clone size: .
V gene: TRBV2
D gene: TRBD2
CDR3 protein: CASSRTSGSWDEQYF
CDR3 DNA: TGTGCCAGCAGTAGGACTAGCGGGAGTTGGGACGAGCAGTACTTC

J gene: TRBJ2-7
clone size: few
V gene: TRBV18
D gene: .
CDR3 protein: CASSTLNSYEQYF
CDR3 DNA: TGTGCCAGCTCAACATTAAATTCCTACGAGCAGTACTTC

J gene: TRBJ2-5
clone size: .
V gene: TRBV28
D gene: TRBD1
CDR3 protein: CASSFSGRGPQETQYF
CDR3 DNA: TGTGCCAGCAGTTTCTCGGGCAGGGGGCCCCAAGAGACCCAGTACTTC

J gene: TRBJ1-1
clone size: .
V gene: TRBV4-1
D gene: .
CDR3 protein: CASSQGVGANTEAFF
CDR3 DNA: TGCGCCAGCAGCCAAGGGGTAGGGGCGAACACTGAAGCTTTCTTT

J gene: TRBJ2-2
clone size: .
V gene: TRBV5-4
D gene: TRBD1
CDR3 protein: CASSWDRETGELFF
CDR3 DNA: TGTGCCAGCAGCTGGGACAGGGAGACCGGGGAGCTGTTTTTT

J gene: TRBJ2-3
clone size: .
V gene: TRBV5-8
D gene: .
CDR3 protein: CASSFYIQGATDTQYF
CDR3 DNA: TGTGCCAGCAGCTTTTACATTCAGGGCGCCACAGATACGCAGTATTTT

J gene: TRBJ2-1
clone size: .
V gene: TRBV7-2
D gene: TRBD2
CDR3 protein: CASSLVRAGGSRNGNEQFF
CDR3 DNA: TGTGCCAGCAGCTTAGTCCGAGCGGGAGGCTCCCGCAACGGGAATGAGCAGTTCTTC

J gene: TRBJ1-5
clone size: once
V gene: TRBV18
D gene: TRBD1
CDR3 protein: CASSPQWTGAQPQHF
CDR3 DNA: TGTGCCAGCTCACCACAGTGGACAGGGGCACAGCCCCAGCATTTT

J gene: TRBJ1-1
clone size: few
V gene: TRBV7-9
D gene: TRBD1
CDR3 protein: CASSLRQGDSEAFF
CDR3 DNA: TGTGCCAGCAGCTTAAGACAGGGGGATTCTGAAGCTTTCTTT

J gene: TRBJ1-2
clone size: .
V gene: TRBV7-9
D gene: .
CDR3 protein: CASSLEGGGGYTF
CDR3 DNA: TGTGCCAGCAGCTTAGAGGGTGGAGGTGGCTACACCTTC

J gene: TRBJ1-4
clone size: .
V gene: TRBV19
D gene: .
CDR3 protein: CASSIGGAAGQPNEKLFF
CDR3 DNA: TGTGCCAGTAGTATAGGCGGGGCCGCCGGACAACCGAATGAAAAACTGTTTTTT

J gene: TRBJ1-5
clone size: .
V gene: TRBV7-2
D gene: TRBD1
CDR3 protein: CASSPSDRVSNQPQHF
CDR3 DNA: TGTGCCAGCAGCCCAAGTGACAGGGTTAGCAATCAGCCCCAGCATTTT

J gene: TRBJ2-7
clone size: .
V gene: TRBV5-1
D gene: .
CDR3 protein: CASSLSFRGNEQYF
CDR3 DNA: TGCGCCAGCAGCTTGTCGTTCAGGGGCAACGAGCAGTACTTC

J gene: TRBJ2-7
clone size: .
V gene: TRBV7-9
D gene: TRBD2
CDR3 protein: CASSLAGVQYF
CDR3 DNA: TGTGCCAGCAGTCTAGCGGGGGTCCAGTACTTC

J gene: TRBJ2-1
clone size: few
V gene: TRBV28
D gene: .
CDR3 protein: CASSFSYSHSNEQFF
CDR3 DNA: TGTGCCAGCAGTTTCTCCTACAGTCACTCCAATGAGCAGTTCTTC

J gene: TRBJ1-4
clone size: .
V gene: TRBV7-2
D gene: .
CDR3 protein: CASSRSTNEKLFF
CDR3 DNA: TGTGCCAGCAGCCGTAGCACTAATGAAAAACTGTTTTTT

J gene: TRBJ2-5
clone size: .
V gene: TRBV9
D gene: TRBD1
CDR3 protein: CASSADTGTGETQYF
CDR3 DNA: TGTGCCAGCAGCGCAGATACCGGGACAGGAGAGACCCAGTACTTC